This T cell receptor (beta chain) was captured by sequencing in a study of brain T cells in children with intractable seizures. Some clones are missing from TCRdb's copy, which holds only in-frame ones; the method was immunoSEQ multiplex PCR. The profile shows 100,000 to 120,000 clones, 94% of them singletons. The CDR3 has 14 amino acids. Trimming removed 1 base at V and 3 bases at J, with 9 bases between. Per the germline V gene, CDR1 is LGHDT and CDR2 is YNNKEL (reference sequence). The chain uses TRBV3-1 (or the pseudogene TRBV3-2) and TRBJ1-2; D might be TRBD1 (5 bases). This TCR was recovered from a boy less than two years old with hemimegalencephaly and intractable seizures. This specimen consisted of peripheral blood, obtained at surgery. For the CDR3, the DNA is TGTGCCAGCAGCCAAGGAGGGGTCGACTATGGCTACACCTTC. Protein product: CASSQGGVDYGYTF.